This TCR beta chain is from a study of blood T cell repertoires in COVID-19. Study background: The origin of the acute and convalescent COVID-19 samples was the United States, Italy and Spain.

Participants spanned ages about 18 to 100 years and resided in over 20 US areas. Donors were grouped by their self-reported clinical history. Some clones are missing from TCRdb's copy, which holds only in-frame ones; the method was immunoSEQ multiplex PCR. The table has about 270,000 clones, 90% seen once. Sequencing was carried out using PBMCs or T cells enriched from blood (not recorded which). The sequence derives from a woman aged 30 to 39 with acute COVID-19.

The CDR3 coding sequence is TGTGCCAGCACCCTTGACATATCCTATGGCTACACCTTC. Protein: CASTLDISYGYTF. The V gene is TRBV28, the J gene TRBJ1-2; no clear D. The germline gives CDR1 MDHEN, CDR2 SYDVKM. The length of the CDR3 is 13 residues. V was clipped by 7 bases and J by 4 bases, with 13 bases between them.